This T cell receptor (beta chain) was observed in a study of blood T cell repertoires in COVID-19 (dated by TCRdb to 2018 to 2021). The study in broad terms: Samples from collaborators originated in the United States, Italy and Spain and spanned both the acute and convalescent phases of COVID-19. The material from the prospective study consisted of cDNA or gDNA derived from T cells, B-cell-depleted T cells, or PBMCs. Deeply sampled blood TCRbeta repertoires from subjects exposed to, actively infected with, or recovered from COVID-19 were included in the dataset. The repertoires were released in a freely available public database meant as a resource for research on the immune response to SARS-CoV-2. Samples came from the ongoing ImmuneRACE study (first 160 participants) plus 1,254 subjects from 6 global collaborators. Nearly every sample came with metadata listing a de-identified subject ID, COVID-19 status, age in years and sex. HLA class I and class II types, where available, came from metadata supplied by the sample provider rather than from assay-based typing.

As to this clone: Its antigen is currently not known. Base-call qualities are not available, and no considerably larger clone is one nucleotide away.

The CDR3 runs 15 amino acids, cysteine and phenylalanine included. Just the 45-base CDR3 DNA is kept, in frame starting at base 1. Paper-wide results and their limitations: Clinical and demographic metadata were provided uncurated, with the amount varying by source and participant.

The collaborating institutions used their own protocols to collect whole blood in K2EDTA tubes. For TCRbeta analysis, collaborators shipped samples as frozen whole blood, isolated PBMCs, or DNA extracted from either of those sample types. TCRbeta CDR3 regions were amplified from genomic DNA by means of the immunoSEQ Assay, a bias-controlled multiplex PCR. In the paper's pipeline: Nucleated cell counts per sample were estimated from amplification of reference gene primers within the assay. To quantify the absolute abundance of each unique TCRbeta CDR3 rearrangement, sequence reads were collapsed and filtered. For each sample, productive Simpson clonality was calculated as the square root of Simpson's diversity index over productive rearrangements. TCRdb provides this immuneACCESS table in a form limited to in-frame rearrangements. Some clones are lacking; in checked studies, under half of them reflect an unresolved V gene, and why the rest are absent is not known. From that table come the V and J calls and clone size; the DNA was used to work out D and trimming. The sample table holds roughly 26,000 clones, of which around 93% were seen once. The ten biggest clones cover roughly 2.8% of the sample.

The receptor was derived from a human donor in a cohort sampled during active COVID-19. The source material was peripheral blood. The rearrangement joined TRBV21-1 to TRBJ2-7; the table's D call TRBD2 went unverified against the DNA. TRBV21-1 is designated a pseudogene. Here the CDR3 is given as CASSSSGGASYEQYF. The bases read TGTGCCAGCAGCTCGAGCGGGGGGGCATCCTACGAGCAGTACTTC.